This TCR beta chain was sequenced for a study of human T cells and chemical hapten exposure. This clonotype occurred a few times. TCRdb reanalysed the RACE reads using MiXCR and keeps one entry per CDR3 protein. The data show about 120,000 distinct CDR3 sequences, with 11% seen just once and around 2.2% held by the top ten. V lost 0 bases and J lost 8, with 20 bases in between. CDR1 is MNHEY and CDR2 is SVGEGT in the germline V gene. CDR3 length equals 17 residues. Noted time point: patch test 3, about 24 weeks after DPC sensitization. The sample's treatment: therapeutic diphenylcyclopropenone sensitization with weekly scalp DPC. Donors were 18 to 70-year-old alopecia patients suitable for DPC. The authors extracted total RNA from unfractionated whole blood.

The V and J genes are TRBV6-2 or TRBV6-3 and TRBJ2-1, with D perhaps matching TRBD1 or TRBD2 (5 bases each). The sample consisted of whole blood, taken in connection with sensitization to the hapten diphenylcyclopropenone (DPC). This clonotype was obtained from a woman between 50 and 59 years old with alopecia areata. Some clones in this sample may be carry-over from other donors' samples. The CDR3 here is CASSYSKRDLLRDEQFF. The CDR3 bases are TGTGCCAGCAGTTACTCGAAACGGGACCTCTTAAGGGATGAGCAGTTCTTC.